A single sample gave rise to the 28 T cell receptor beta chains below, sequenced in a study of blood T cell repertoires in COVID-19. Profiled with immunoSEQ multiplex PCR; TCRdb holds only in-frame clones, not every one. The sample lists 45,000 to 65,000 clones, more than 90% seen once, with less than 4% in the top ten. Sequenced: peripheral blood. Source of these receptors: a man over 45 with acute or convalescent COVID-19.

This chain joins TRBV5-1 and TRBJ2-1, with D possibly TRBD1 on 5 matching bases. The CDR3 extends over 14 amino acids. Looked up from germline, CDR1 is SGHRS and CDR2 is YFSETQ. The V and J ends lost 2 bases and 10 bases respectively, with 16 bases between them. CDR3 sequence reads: CASSFPGQGVEQFF. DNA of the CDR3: TGCGCCAGCAGCTTTCCTGGACAAGGAGTCGAGCAGTTCTTC.

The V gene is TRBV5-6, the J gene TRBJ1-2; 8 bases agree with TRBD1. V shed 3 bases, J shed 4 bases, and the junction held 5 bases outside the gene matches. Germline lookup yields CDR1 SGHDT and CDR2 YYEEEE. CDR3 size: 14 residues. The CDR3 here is CASSSYRGGYGYTF. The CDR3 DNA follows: TGTGCCAGCAGCTCCTACAGGGGGGGCTATGGCTACACCTTC.

The CDR3 reads CASSLVGTSAYNEQFF. The CDR3, as DNA: TGTGCCAGCAGCTTAGTAGGGACTAGCGCATACAATGAGCAGTTCTTC. V and J are TRBV7-2 and TRBJ2-1; 10 nucleotides line up with TRBD2. Trimming cost V 1 base and J 4 bases; bases outside gene matches: 4. Germline V lookup: CDR1 SGHTA, CDR2 FQGNSA. This CDR3 comprises 16 residues.

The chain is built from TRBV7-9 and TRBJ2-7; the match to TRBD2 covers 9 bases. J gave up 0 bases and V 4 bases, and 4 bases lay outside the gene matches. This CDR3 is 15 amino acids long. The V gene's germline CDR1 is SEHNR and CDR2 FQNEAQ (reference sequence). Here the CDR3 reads CASSSSGRRSYEQYF. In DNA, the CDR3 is TGTGCCAGCAGCTCGAGCGGGAGGCGCTCCTACGAGCAGTACTTC.

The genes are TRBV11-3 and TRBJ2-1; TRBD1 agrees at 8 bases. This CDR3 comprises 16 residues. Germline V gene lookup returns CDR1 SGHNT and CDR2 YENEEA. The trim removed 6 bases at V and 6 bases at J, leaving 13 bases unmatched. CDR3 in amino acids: CASSFTGQVYGNEQFF. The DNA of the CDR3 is TGTGCCAGCAGTTTTACGGGACAGGTTTACGGCAATGAGCAGTTCTTC.

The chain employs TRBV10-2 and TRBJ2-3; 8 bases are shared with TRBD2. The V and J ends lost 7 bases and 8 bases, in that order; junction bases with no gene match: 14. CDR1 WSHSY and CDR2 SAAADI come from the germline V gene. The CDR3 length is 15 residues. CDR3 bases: TGCGCCAGCAAGGCTAGCGGGCAAGGTGGGGCTACGCAGTATTTT. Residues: CASKASGQGGATQYF.

CDR3 sequence: CASSSGQGRYGYTF. CDR3 DNA: TGTGCCAGCAGCTCGGGACAGGGACGCTATGGCTACACCTTC. The V call is TRBV7-9, the J call TRBJ1-2, with TRBD1 matching over 9 bases. Trimming at V came to 4 bases and at J to 4 bases, leaving 4 bases not matched to a gene. The CDR3 has 14 residues. Germline V lookup: CDR1 SEHNR, CDR2 FQNEAQ (reference sequence).

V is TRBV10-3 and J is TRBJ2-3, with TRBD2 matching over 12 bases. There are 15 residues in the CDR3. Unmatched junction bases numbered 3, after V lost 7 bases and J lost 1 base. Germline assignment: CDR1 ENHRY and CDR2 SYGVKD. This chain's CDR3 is CAIKRLAGGTDTQYF. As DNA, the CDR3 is TGTGCCATCAAGCGACTAGCGGGAGGCACAGATACGCAGTATTTT.

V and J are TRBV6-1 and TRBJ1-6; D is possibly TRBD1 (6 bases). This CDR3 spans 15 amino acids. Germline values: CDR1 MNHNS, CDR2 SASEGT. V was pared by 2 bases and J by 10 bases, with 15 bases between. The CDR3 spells CASSEYLQGISPLHF. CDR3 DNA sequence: TGTGCCAGCAGTGAATACTTACAGGGAATCTCACCCCTCCACTTT.

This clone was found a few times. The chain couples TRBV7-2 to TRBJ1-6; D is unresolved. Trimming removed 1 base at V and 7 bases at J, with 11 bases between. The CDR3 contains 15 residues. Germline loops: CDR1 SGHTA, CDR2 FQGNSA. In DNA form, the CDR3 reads TGTGCCAGCAGCTTAGGGCTGGGCCAAAATTCACCCCTCCACTTT. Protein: CASSLGLGQNSPLHF.

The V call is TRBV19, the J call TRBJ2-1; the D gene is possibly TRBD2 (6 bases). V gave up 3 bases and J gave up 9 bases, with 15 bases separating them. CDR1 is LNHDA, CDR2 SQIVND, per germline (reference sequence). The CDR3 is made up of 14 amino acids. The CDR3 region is CASSIGVLGGEQFF. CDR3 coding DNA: TGTGCCAGTAGTATCGGCGTCCTCGGGGGTGAGCAGTTCTTC.

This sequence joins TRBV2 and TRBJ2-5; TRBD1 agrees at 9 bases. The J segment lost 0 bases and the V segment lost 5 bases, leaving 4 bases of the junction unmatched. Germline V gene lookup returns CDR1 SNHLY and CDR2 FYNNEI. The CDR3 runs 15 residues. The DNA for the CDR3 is TGTGCCAGCAGTTCGGACAGGGGACACCAAGAGACCCAGTACTTC. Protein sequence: CASSSDRGHQETQYF.

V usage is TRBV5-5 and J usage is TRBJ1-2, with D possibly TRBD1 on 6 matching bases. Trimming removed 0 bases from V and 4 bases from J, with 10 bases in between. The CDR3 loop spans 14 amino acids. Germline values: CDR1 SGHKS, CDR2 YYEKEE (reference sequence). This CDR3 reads CASSLAGGAYGYTF. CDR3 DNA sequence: TGTGCCAGCAGCTTGGCCGGGGGGGCCTATGGCTACACCTTC.

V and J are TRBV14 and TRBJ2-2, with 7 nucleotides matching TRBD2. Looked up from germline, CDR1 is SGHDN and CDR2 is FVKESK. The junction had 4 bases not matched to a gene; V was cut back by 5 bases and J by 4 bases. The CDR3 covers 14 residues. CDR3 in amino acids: CASSRKRGTGELFF. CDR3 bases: TGTGCCAGCAGCAGGAAGCGGGGCACCGGGGAGCTGTTTTTT.

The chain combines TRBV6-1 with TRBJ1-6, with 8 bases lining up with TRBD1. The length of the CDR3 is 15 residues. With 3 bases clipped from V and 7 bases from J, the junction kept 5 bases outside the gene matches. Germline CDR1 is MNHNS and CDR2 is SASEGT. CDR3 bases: TGTGCCAGCAGTGACGGACAGGGTTTAAATTCACCCCTCCACTTT. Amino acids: CASSDGQGLNSPLHF.

CDR3 loop: CASSYTGGNEKLFF. The CDR3 coding sequence is TGTGCCAGCAGCTACACAGGGGGCAATGAAAAACTGTTTTTT. This rearrangement joins TRBV5-5 to TRBJ1-4, with TRBD1 matching over 9 bases. Germline CDR1 reads SGHKS; CDR2 reads YYEKEE (reference sequence). The junction had 2 bases not matched to a gene; V was cut back by 3 bases and J by 5 bases. The CDR3 consists of 14 residues. The full variable domain, its missing parts supplied by reference TRBV5-5 and TRBJ1-4, is DAGVTQSPTHLIKTRGQQVTLRCSPISGHKSVSWYQQVLGQGPQFIFQYYEKEERGRGNFPDRFSARQFPNYSSELNVNALLLGDSALYLCASSYTGGNEKLFFGSGTQLSVL.

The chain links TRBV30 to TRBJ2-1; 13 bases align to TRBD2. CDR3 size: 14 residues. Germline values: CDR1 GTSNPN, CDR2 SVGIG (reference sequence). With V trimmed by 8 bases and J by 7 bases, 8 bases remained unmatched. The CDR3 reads CAATGTSGKNEQFF. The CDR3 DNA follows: TGTGCCGCCACCGGGACTAGCGGGAAGAATGAGCAGTTCTTC.

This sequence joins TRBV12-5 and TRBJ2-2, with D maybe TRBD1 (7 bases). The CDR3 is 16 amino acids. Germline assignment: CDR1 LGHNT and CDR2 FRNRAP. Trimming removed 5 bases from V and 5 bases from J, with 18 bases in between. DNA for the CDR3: TGTGCTAGTGGTGCCAGCGCAGGGGGAGGAACCGGGGAGCTGTTTTTT. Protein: CASGASAGGGTGELFF.

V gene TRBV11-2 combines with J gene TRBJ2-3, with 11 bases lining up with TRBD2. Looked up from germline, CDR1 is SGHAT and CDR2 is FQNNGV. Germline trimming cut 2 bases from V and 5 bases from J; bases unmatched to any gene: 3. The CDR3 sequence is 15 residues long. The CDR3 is CASSLTGLAEDTQYF. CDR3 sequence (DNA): TGTGCCAGCAGCTTAACGGGACTAGCGGAAGATACGCAGTATTTT.

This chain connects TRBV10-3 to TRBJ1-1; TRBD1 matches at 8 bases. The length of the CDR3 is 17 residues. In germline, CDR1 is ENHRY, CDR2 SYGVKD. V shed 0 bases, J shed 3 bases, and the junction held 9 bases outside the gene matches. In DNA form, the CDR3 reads TGTGCCATCAGTGAGTCACCCGCAGGGGGCGTGGACACTGAAGCTTTCTTT. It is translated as CAISESPAGGVDTEAFF.

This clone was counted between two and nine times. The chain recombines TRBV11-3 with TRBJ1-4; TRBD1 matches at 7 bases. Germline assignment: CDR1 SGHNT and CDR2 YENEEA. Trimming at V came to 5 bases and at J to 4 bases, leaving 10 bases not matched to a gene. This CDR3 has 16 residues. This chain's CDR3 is CASSRQSGTVNEKLFF. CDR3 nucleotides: TGTGCCAGCAGCCGACAATCCGGGACAGTTAATGAAAAACTGTTTTTT.

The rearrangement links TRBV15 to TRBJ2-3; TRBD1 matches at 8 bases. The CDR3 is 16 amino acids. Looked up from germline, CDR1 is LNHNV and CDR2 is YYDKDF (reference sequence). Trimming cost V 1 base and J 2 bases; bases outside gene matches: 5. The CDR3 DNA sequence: TGTGCCACCAGCAGAGCTGACAGGGGCTACACAGATACGCAGTATTTT. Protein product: CATSRADRGYTDTQYF.

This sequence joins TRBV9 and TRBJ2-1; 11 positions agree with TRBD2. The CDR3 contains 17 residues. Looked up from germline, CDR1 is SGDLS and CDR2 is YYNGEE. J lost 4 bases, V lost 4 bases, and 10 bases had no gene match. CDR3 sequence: CASSIALAGGEYNEQFF. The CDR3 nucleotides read TGTGCCAGCAGCATCGCTCTAGCGGGAGGCGAGTACAATGAGCAGTTCTTC.

The chain's CDR3 is CASSQGDIARETQYF. CDR3 nucleotides: TGTGCCAGCAGCCAAGGGGACATCGCACGAGAGACCCAGTACTTC. J is TRBJ2-5 and V is TRBV3-1 (or the pseudogene TRBV3-2); D possibly corresponds to TRBD1 (6 bases). Germline CDR1 LGHDT, CDR2 YNNKEL (reference sequence). The V end lost 1 base, the J end lost 4 bases, and 13 bases lay between the germline ends. The CDR3 contains 15 residues.

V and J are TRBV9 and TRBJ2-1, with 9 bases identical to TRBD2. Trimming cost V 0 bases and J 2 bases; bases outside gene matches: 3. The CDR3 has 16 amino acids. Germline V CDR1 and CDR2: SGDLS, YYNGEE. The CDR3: CASSVESGRTYNEQFF. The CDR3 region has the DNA TGTGCCAGCAGCGTAGAAAGCGGGAGGACCTACAATGAGCAGTTCTTC.

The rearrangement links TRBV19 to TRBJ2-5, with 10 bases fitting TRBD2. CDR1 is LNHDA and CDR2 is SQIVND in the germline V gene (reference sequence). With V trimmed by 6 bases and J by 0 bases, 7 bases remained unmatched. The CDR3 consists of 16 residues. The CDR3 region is CASSAGLAAYQETQYF. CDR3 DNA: TGTGCCAGTAGCGCCGGACTAGCGGCGTACCAAGAGACCCAGTACTTC.

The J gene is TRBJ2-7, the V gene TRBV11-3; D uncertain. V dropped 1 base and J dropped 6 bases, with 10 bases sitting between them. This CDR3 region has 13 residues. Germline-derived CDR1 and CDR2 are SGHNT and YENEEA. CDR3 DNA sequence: TGTGCCAGCAGCTTAGCTGTCCGCGGCGAGCAGTACTTC. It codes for CASSLAVRGEQYF. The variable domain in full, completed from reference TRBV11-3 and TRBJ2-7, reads EAGVVQSPRYKIIEKKQPVAFWCNPISGHNTLYWYLQNLGQGPELLIRYENEEAVDDSQLPKDRFSAERLKGVDSTLKIQPAELGDSAVYLCASSLAVRGEQYFGPGTRLTVT.

CDR3 amino acids: CASRFSGSSYNEQFF. In nucleotides, the CDR3 is TGTGCCAGTAGGTTCAGCGGGAGCTCCTACAATGAGCAGTTCTTC. This chain uses TRBV19 with TRBJ2-1; 8 positions agree with TRBD2. The CDR3 is 15 residues long. J gave up 0 bases and V 6 bases, and 4 bases lay outside the gene matches. Germline V gene data show CDR1 as LNHDA and CDR2 as SQIVND (reference sequence).